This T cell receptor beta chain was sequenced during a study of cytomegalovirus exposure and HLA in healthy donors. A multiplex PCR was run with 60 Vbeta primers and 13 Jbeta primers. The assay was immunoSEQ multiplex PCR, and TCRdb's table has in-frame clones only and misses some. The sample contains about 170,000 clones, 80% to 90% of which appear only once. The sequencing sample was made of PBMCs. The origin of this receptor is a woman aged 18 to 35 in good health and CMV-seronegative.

The CDR3 bases are TGTGCCAGTAGTATCGGGAGGACGGGAGGATTTCTCTCTGGGGCCAACGTCCTGACTTTC. Amino acid sequence: CASSIGRTGGFLSGANVLTF. This sequence joins TRBV19 and TRBJ2-6; 7 bases fit TRBD2. Germline assignment: CDR1 LNHDA and CDR2 SQIVND (reference sequence). This CDR3 is built from 20 residues. V trimming: 3 bases; J trimming: 0 bases; junction bases outside the gene matches: 14.